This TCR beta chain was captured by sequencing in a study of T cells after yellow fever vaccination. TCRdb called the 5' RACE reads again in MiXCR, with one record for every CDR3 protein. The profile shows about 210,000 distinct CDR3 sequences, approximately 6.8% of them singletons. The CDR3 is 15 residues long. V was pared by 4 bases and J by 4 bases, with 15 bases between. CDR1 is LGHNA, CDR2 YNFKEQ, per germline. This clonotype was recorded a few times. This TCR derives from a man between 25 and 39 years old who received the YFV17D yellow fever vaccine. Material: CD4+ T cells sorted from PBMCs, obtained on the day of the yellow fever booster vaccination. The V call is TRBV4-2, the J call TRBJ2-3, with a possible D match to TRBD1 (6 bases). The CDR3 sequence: CASSPSQTGSDTQYF. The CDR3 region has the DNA TGTGCCAGCAGCCCATCTCAAACAGGGTCAGATACGCAGTATTTT.